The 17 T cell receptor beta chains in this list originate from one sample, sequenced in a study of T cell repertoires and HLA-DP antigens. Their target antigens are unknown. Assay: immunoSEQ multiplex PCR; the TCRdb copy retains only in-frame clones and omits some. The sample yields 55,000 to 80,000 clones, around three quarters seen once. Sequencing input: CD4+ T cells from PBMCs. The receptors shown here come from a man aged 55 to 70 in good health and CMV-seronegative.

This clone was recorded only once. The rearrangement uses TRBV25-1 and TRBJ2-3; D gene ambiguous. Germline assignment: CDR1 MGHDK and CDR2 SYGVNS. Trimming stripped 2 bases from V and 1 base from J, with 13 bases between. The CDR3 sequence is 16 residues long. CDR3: CASSERWGTGTDTQYF. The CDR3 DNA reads TGTGCCAGCAGTGAACGTTGGGGTACGGGCACAGATACGCAGTATTTT.

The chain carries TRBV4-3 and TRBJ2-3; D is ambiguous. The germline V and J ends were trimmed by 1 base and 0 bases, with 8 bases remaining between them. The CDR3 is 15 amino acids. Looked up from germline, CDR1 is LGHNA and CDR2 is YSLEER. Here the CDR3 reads CASSQAPRSTDTQYF. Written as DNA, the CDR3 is TGCGCCAGCAGCCAAGCTCCCCGAAGCACAGATACGCAGTATTTT.

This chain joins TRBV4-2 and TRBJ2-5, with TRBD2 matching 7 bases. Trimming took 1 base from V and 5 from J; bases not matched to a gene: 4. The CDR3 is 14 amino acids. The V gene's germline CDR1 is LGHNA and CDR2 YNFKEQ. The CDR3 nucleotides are TGTGCCAGCAGCCAAGGGGGAGGGGCGGAGACCCAGTACTTC. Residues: CASSQGGGAETQYF.

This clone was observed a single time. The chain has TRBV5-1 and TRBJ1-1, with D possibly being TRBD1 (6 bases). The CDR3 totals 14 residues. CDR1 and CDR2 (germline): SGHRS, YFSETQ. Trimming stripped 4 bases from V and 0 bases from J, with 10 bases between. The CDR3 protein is CASSPRGLNTEAFF. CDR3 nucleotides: TGCGCCAGCAGCCCCAGGGGACTGAACACTGAAGCTTTCTTT.

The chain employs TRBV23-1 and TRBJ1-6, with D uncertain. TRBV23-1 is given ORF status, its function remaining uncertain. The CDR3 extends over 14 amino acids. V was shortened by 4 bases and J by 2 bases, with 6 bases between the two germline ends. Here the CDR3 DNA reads TGCGCCAGCAGTCCCTGCCCCTATAATTCACCCCTCCACTTT. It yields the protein CASSPCPYNSPLHF.

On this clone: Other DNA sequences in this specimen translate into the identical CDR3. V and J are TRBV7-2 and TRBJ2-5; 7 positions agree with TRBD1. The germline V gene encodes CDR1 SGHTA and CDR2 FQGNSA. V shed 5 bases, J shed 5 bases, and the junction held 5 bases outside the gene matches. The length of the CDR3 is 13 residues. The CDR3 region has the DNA TGTGCCAGCAGCCCTACAGGGGTTGAGACCCAGTACTTC. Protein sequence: CASSPTGVETQYF.

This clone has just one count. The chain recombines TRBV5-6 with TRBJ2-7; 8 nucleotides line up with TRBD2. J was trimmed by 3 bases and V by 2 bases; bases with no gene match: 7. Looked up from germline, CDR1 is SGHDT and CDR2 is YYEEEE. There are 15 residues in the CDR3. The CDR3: CASSLRGGGNYEQYV. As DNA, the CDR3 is TGTGCCAGCAGCTTACGCGGCGGGGGGAACTACGAGCAGTACGTC.

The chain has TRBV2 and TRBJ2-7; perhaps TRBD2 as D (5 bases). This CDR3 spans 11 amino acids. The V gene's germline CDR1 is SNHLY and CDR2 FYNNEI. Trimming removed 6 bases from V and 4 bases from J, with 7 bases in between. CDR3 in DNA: TGTGCCAGCAGCCGGGGTTACGAGCAGTACTTC. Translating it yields CASSRGYEQYF. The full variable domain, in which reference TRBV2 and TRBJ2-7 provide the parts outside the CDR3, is EPEVTQTPSHQVTQMGQEVILRCVPISNHLYFYWYRQILGQKVEFLVSFYNNEISEKSEIFDDQFSVERPDGSNFTLKIRSTKLEDSAMYFCASSRGYEQYFGPGTRLTVT.

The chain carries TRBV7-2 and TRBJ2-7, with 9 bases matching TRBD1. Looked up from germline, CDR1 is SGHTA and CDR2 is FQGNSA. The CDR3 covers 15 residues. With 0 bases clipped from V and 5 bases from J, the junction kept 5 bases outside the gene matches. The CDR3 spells CASSLAGQGRHEQYF. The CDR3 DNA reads TGTGCCAGCAGCTTAGCCGGACAGGGGAGACACGAGCAGTACTTC.

CDR3 sequence: CASSKEGGRETQYF. The DNA of the CDR3 is TGTGCCAGTAGTAAGGAGGGGGGAAGGGAGACCCAGTACTTC. The chain uses TRBV19 and TRBJ2-5; the D gene could be TRBD1 or TRBD2 (6 bases each). V lost 4 bases and J 5 bases, leaving 14 bases between the germline ends. Germline values: CDR1 LNHDA, CDR2 SQIVND (reference sequence). The CDR3 is 14 amino acids.

CDR3 sequence reads: CASSLTGGDQPQHF. The CDR3 coding sequence is TGCGCCAGCAGCCTGACAGGGGGCGACCAGCCCCAGCATTTT. The V gene is TRBV5-1, the J gene TRBJ1-5; 10 bases align to TRBD1. V lost 4 bases and J lost 7; bases outside the gene matches: 5. Germline-derived CDR1 and CDR2 are SGHRS and YFSETQ. The length of the CDR3 is 14 residues.

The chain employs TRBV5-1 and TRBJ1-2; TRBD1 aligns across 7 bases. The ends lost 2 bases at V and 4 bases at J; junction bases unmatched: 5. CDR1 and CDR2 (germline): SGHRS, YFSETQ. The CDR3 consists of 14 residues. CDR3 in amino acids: CASSFDRVTYGYTF. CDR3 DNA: TGCGCCAGCAGCTTCGACAGGGTAACCTATGGCTACACCTTC.

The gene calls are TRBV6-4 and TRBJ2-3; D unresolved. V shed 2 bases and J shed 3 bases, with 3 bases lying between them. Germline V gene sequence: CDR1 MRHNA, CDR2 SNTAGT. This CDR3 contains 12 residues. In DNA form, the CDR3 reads TGTGCCAGCAGTGACAATACAGATACGCAGTATTTT. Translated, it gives CASSDNTDTQYF.

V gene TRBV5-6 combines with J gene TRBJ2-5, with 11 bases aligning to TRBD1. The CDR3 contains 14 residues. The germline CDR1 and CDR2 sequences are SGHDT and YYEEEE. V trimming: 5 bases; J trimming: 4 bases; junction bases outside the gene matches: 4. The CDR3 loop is CASRGQGVGETQYF. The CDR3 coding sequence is TGTGCCAGCAGGGGACAGGGGGTAGGAGAGACCCAGTACTTC.

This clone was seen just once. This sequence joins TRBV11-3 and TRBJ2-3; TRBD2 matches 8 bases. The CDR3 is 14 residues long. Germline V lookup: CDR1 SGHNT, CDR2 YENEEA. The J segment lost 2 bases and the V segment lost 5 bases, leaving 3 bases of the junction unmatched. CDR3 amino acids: CASSPGRATDTQYF. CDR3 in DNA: TGTGCCAGCAGCCCCGGGAGGGCCACAGATACGCAGTATTTT.

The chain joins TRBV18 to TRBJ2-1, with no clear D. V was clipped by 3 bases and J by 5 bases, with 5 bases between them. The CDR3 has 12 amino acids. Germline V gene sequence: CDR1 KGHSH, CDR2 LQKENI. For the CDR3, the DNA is TGTGCCAGCTCACCGACAAACAATGAGCAGTTCTTC. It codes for CASSPTNNEQFF.

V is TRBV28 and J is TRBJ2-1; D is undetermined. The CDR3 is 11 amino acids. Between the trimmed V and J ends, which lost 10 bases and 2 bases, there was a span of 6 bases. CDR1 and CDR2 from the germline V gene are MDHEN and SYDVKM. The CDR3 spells CATKPYNEQFF. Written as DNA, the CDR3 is TGTGCCACTAAGCCCTACAATGAGCAGTTCTTC.